What follows are 28 T cell receptor beta chains derived from one specimen sequenced in a study of blood T cells in healthy people across ages. The authors ran a second PCR of about 6 to 11 cycles using a sample-barcoded 5' primer and a J-beta primer mix. TCRdb used MiXCR to reprocess the 5' RACE reads, holding one entry per CDR3 protein. Here the sample spans about 2 million distinct CDR3 sequences, just under 50% being singletons. The sample taken for sequencing was blood. The source is a woman between 35 and 50 years old in good health.

The table lists this clonotype with a few counts. The V call is TRBV9, the J call TRBJ2-5; D may correspond to TRBD1 or TRBD2 (5 bases each). V lost 3 bases and J lost 4, with 16 bases in between. This CDR3 comprises 15 residues. In germline, CDR1 is SGDLS, CDR2 YYNGEE. Here the CDR3 reads CASSEQGERRETQYF. The CDR3 nucleotides are TGTGCCAGCAGCGAACAAGGGGAGCGTAGAGAGACCCAGTACTTC. Drawing the rest from reference TRBV9 and TRBJ2-5, the complete variable domain is DSGVTQTPKHLITATGQRVTLRCSPRSGDLSVYWYQQSLDQGLQFLIQYYNGEERAKGNILERFSAQQFPDLHSELNLSSLELGDSALYFCASSEQGERRETQYFGPGTRLLVL.

The chain recombines TRBV12-3 or TRBV12-4 with TRBJ2-6; either TRBD1 or TRBD2 may supply D (5 bases each). V dropped 7 bases and J dropped 2 bases, with 12 bases sitting between them. The CDR3 has 15 amino acids. The CDR3: CASTEMGAGANVLTF. CDR3 coding DNA: TGTGCCAGCACCGAAATGGGGGCTGGGGCCAACGTCCTGACTTTC.

The genes are TRBV9 and TRBJ1-2; D uncertain. V was cut by 3 bases and J by 5 bases, with 14 bases left in between. CDR3 length: 14 amino acids. In germline, CDR1 is SGDLS, CDR2 YYNGEE. CDR3 in amino acids: CASSGREGGYGYTF. The CDR3 nucleotides read TGTGCCAGCAGCGGCCGTGAAGGCGGGTATGGCTACACCTTC.

This clonotype occurred once. The gene calls are TRBV6-2 or TRBV6-3 and TRBJ1-6; 8 bases are a match to TRBD1. V lost 6 bases and J lost 7; bases outside the gene matches: 8. CDR1 and CDR2 from the germline V gene are MNHEY and SVGEGT. The CDR3 runs 15 residues. The CDR3 sequence is CASRNRDRPNSPLHF. CDR3 in DNA: TGTGCCAGCAGAAACCGGGACAGGCCGAATTCACCCCTCCACTTT.

The CDR3 here is CASSGRRLAGSYEQYF. The CDR3 region has the DNA TGTGCCAGCAGCGGACGACGACTAGCGGGGTCCTACGAGCAGTACTTC. The chain combines TRBV6-5 with TRBJ2-7, with 11 bases identical to TRBD2. The CDR3 has 16 residues. The V and J ends lost 6 bases and 1 base, in that order; junction bases with no gene match: 8. In germline, CDR1 is MNHEY, CDR2 SVGAGI.

This chain uses TRBV9 with TRBJ1-1; a possible D gene is TRBD1 (5 bases). There are 15 residues in the CDR3. Germline-derived CDR1 and CDR2 are SGDLS and YYNGEE. The V end lost 6 bases, the J end lost 0 bases, and 15 bases lay between the germline ends. CDR3 nucleotide sequence: TGTGCCAGCACCGGTCAGGGCGGGGTGAACACTGAAGCTTTCTTT. Amino acids: CASTGQGGVNTEAFF.

The V call is TRBV10-3, the J call TRBJ2-3, with 10 bases identical to TRBD1. The junction had 7 bases not matched to a gene; V was cut back by 6 bases and J by 4 bases. The CDR3 is 15 residues long. Germline CDR1 and CDR2: ENHRY and SYGVKD. CDR3: CAISRGGQGPDTQYF. CDR3 sequence (DNA): TGTGCCATCAGCCGGGGGGGACAGGGGCCAGATACGCAGTATTTT.

This chain links TRBV6-5 with TRBJ1-2; no firm D call. CDR3 length: 13 residues. V lost 0 bases and J 8 bases, leaving 10 bases between the germline ends. Per germline, CDR1 MNHEY and CDR2 SVGAGI. The CDR3 spells CASSYSSPRGYTF. CDR3 bases: TGTGCCAGCAGTTACTCTTCGCCGCGGGGCTACACCTTC.

This chain uses TRBV6-5 with TRBJ2-4, with D possibly matching TRBD2 (5 bases). This CDR3 has 16 residues. Germline CDR1 reads MNHEY; CDR2 reads SVGAGI. V lost 8 bases and J 2 bases, leaving 19 bases between the germline ends. The CDR3: CASSSPGSAPKNIQYF. CDR3 sequence (DNA): TGTGCCAGCTCCTCCCCGGGGAGTGCCCCCAAAAACATTCAGTACTTC.

J is TRBJ2-5 and V is TRBV4-1; 7 bases line up with TRBD2. CDR1 and CDR2 from the germline V gene are MGHRA and YSYEKL. This CDR3 has 17 amino acids. V was clipped by 4 bases and J by 11 bases; unmatched bases: 22. The DNA for the CDR3 is TGCGCCAGCAGCCGAGGAGGGCTAGCGGTCCTTGGGAATGAGCAGTACTTC. Its protein is CASSRGGLAVLGNEQYF.

Remarks on this clonotype: The junction departs from the called germline gene at one end, perhaps through a read error. The chain links TRBV7-8 to TRBJ2-5, with a weak D call TRBD2 (6 bases). The CDR3 sequence is 15 residues long. The germline CDR1 and CDR2 sequences are SGHVS and FQNEAQ. The CDR3 bases are TGTGCCAGCAGCTCCCTTAACGGGGGTGCAGAGGCCCAGTACTTC. Translated: CASSSLNGGAEAQYF. Looking up the rest from reference TRBV7-8 and TRBJ2-5 gives the full variable domain: GAGVSQSPRYKVAKRGQDVALRCDPISGHVSLFWYQQALGQGPEFLTYFQNEAQLDKSGLPSDRFFAERPEGSVSTLKIQRTQQEDSAVYLCASSSLNGGAEAQYFGPGTRLLVL.

This chain links TRBV6-6 with TRBJ2-7; 9 bases fit TRBD1. The assigned J gene may be wrong: the sequence end matches TRBJ2-5 better. The CDR3 length is 14 residues. Germline assignment: CDR1 MNHNY and CDR2 SVGAGI (reference sequence). In DNA, the CDR3 is TGTGCCAGCAGGTACAGGGGGCCGAAAGAGACCCAGTACTTC. As protein: CASRYRGPKETQYF.

CDR3 sequence reads: CASSYSHSNVPGQNEQFF. The CDR3 DNA sequence: TGTGCCAGCAGTTACTCCCATTCAAACGTCCCGGGACAGAATGAGCAGTTCTTC. The chain carries TRBV6-5 and TRBJ2-1; 7 nucleotides match TRBD1. J gave up 7 bases and V 0 bases, and 15 bases lay outside the gene matches. The CDR3 totals 18 residues. Germline values: CDR1 MNHEY, CDR2 SVGAGI.

V gene TRBV7-9 combines with J gene TRBJ1-1; no definite D call. The V gene lost 0 bases and the J gene lost 11 bases, with 10 bases spanning the gap. The CDR3 extends over 12 amino acids. Germline V gene lookup returns CDR1 SEHNR and CDR2 FQNEAQ (reference sequence). The CDR3 nucleotides read TGTGCCAGCAGCTTAGCGGAAATGGGGGCTTTCTTT. This sequence encodes CASSLAEMGAFF. The full variable domain, its missing parts supplied by reference TRBV7-9 and TRBJ1-1, is DTGVSQNPRHKITKRGQNVTFRCDPISEHNRLYWYRQTLGQGPEFLTYFQNEAQLEKSRLLSDRFSAERPKGSFSTLEIQRTEQGDSAMYLCASSLAEMGAFFGQGTRLTVV.

The chain joins TRBV11-2 to TRBJ1-1; D gene ambiguous. This CDR3 is 14 amino acids long. CDR1 SGHAT and CDR2 FQNNGV come from the germline V gene. Trimming took 4 bases from V and 0 from J, leaving 9 bases between them. The CDR3 DNA reads TGTGCCAGCAGCTCTTCGGCCTTGAACACTGAAGCTTTCTTT. Translated: CASSSSALNTEAFF.

This chain joins TRBV20-1 and TRBJ1-5, with a tentative D call TRBD1 (5 bases). CDR1 is DFQATT, CDR2 SNEGSKA, per germline (reference sequence). V lost 7 bases and J 6 bases, leaving 22 bases between the germline ends. This CDR3 contains 15 residues. The CDR3 loop is CSVKRIGVGAQPQHF. CDR3 in DNA: TGCAGTGTAAAAAGAATCGGGGTAGGGGCTCAGCCCCAGCATTTT.

There are a few counts of this clonotype. V is TRBV11-1 and J is TRBJ2-1, with 8 positions matching TRBD2. The germline CDR1 and CDR2 sequences are SGHAT and FQDESV (reference sequence). The ends lost 3 bases at V and 8 bases at J; junction bases unmatched: 6. The CDR3 runs to 14 residues. The CDR3: CASSFSGGWDEQFF. For the CDR3, the DNA is TGTGCCAGCAGCTTCAGCGGGGGCTGGGATGAGCAGTTCTTC.

The rearrangement uses TRBV7-9 and TRBJ1-2; TRBD1 aligns across 10 bases. Germline loops: CDR1 SEHNR, CDR2 FQNEAQ (reference sequence). V was clipped by 0 bases and J by 3 bases; unmatched bases: 4. The CDR3 is made up of 16 amino acids. The CDR3 region has the DNA TGTGCCAGCAGCTTAGCCGGGACAGGGGATCACTATGGCTACACCTTC. Protein: CASSLAGTGDHYGYTF. Variable domain in full (rest from reference TRBV7-9 and TRBJ1-2): DTGVSQNPRHKITKRGQNVTFRCDPISEHNRLYWYRQTLGQGPEFLTYFQNEAQLEKSRLLSDRFSAERPKGSFSTLEIQRTEQGDSAMYLCASSLAGTGDHYGYTFGSGTRLTVV.

This clonotype was found a few times. The chain employs TRBV10-3 and TRBJ1-5; D unclear. This CDR3 spans 15 amino acids. Germline CDR1 is ENHRY and CDR2 is SYGVKD. Trimming left V 2 bases short and J 3 bases short, with 11 bases between. The chain's CDR3 is CAISEERNHNQPQHF. For the CDR3, the DNA is TGTGCCATCAGTGAGGAAAGAAATCACAATCAGCCCCAGCATTTT.

This clonotype was recorded once. The chain carries TRBV4-2 and TRBJ1-5; D not certain. V gave up 0 bases and J gave up 5 bases, with 11 bases separating them. The CDR3 is 15 residues long. The germline V gene has CDR1 LGHNA and CDR2 YNFKEQ. Here the CDR3 reads CASSQDGGFDQPQHF. CDR3 DNA sequence: TGTGCCAGCAGCCAAGATGGAGGGTTCGATCAGCCCCAGCATTTT.

This clonotype turned up a few times. The rearrangement joins TRBV7-9 to TRBJ2-4, with D perhaps matching TRBD2 (6 bases). The CDR3 contains 17 residues. V lost 5 bases to trimming and J lost 0 bases, with 17 bases between them. The germline gives CDR1 SEHNR, CDR2 FQNEAQ (reference sequence). CDR3 amino acids: CASSPRRGDSAKNIQYF. The CDR3 DNA follows: TGTGCCAGCAGCCCCCGGAGAGGGGACTCAGCCAAAAACATTCAGTACTTC.

This clonotype has more than one count but fewer than ten. The chain joins TRBV4-3 to TRBJ2-5; D may match TRBD1 or TRBD2 (5 bases each). Trimming stripped 0 bases from V and 4 bases from J, with 9 bases between. Germline CDR1 is LGHNA and CDR2 is YSLEER. This CDR3 has 14 amino acids. CDR3 nucleotides: TGCGCCAGCAGCCAAGAAGGGGCGGGAGAGACCCAGTACTTC. Translating it yields CASSQEGAGETQYF.

This clonotype was found many times. V and J are TRBV24-1 and TRBJ2-1; 10 bases map to TRBD2. Germline V gene lookup returns CDR1 KGHDR and CDR2 SFDVKD. V was clipped by 3 bases and J by 1 base; unmatched bases: 2. The CDR3 is 16 residues long. CDR3 residues: CATSDLSGGSYNEQFF. The CDR3 DNA follows: TGTGCCACCAGTGATCTTAGCGGGGGGTCCTACAATGAGCAGTTCTTC.

The rearrangement joins TRBV5-1 to TRBJ2-3; D gene ambiguous. The CDR3 is 15 amino acids. Trimming pared 4 bases from V and 1 base from J, leaving 13 bases between. Germline CDR1 reads SGHRS; CDR2 reads YFSETQ. The CDR3 DNA sequence: TGCGCCAGCAGCCAAGTCACTCCAGGCACAGATACGCAGTATTTT. Protein: CASSQVTPGTDTQYF.

The chain uses TRBV6-1 and TRBJ2-7, with 12 positions matching TRBD1. This CDR3 has 17 residues. J lost 4 bases, V lost 6 bases, and 13 bases had no gene match. The germline V gene encodes CDR1 MNHNS and CDR2 SASEGT. CDR3 nucleotide sequence: TGTGCCAGCAGCCGCCTAAGGGGGACAGGGGGCAAGTACGAGCAGTACTTC. Protein product: CASSRLRGTGGKYEQYF.

The rearrangement uses TRBV28 and TRBJ2-5; 10 positions match TRBD1. This CDR3 has 16 residues. The J segment lost 5 bases and the V segment lost 6 bases, leaving 12 bases of the junction unmatched. Germline values: CDR1 MDHEN, CDR2 SYDVKM. CDR3 protein: CASRFRDRGPQETQYF. CDR3 coding DNA: TGTGCCAGCAGATTCCGGGACAGGGGCCCCCAGGAGACCCAGTACTTC.

The rearrangement uses TRBV20-1 and TRBJ2-1; 12 bases match TRBD2. The V and J ends lost 7 bases and 9 bases, in that order; junction bases with no gene match: 10. The CDR3 totals 14 residues. The germline gives CDR1 DFQATT, CDR2 SNEGSKA (reference sequence). The CDR3: CSGRLAGGVSEQFF. CDR3 DNA: TGCAGTGGGAGGCTAGCGGGGGGGGTGAGTGAGCAGTTCTTC.

This clonotype was detected only a few times. The chain carries TRBV29-1 and TRBJ2-3; 7 positions agree with TRBD1. The V segment lost 2 bases and the J segment 0 bases; nucleotides outside the gene matches: 2. CDR3 length equals 14 residues. Per the germline V gene, CDR1 is SQVTM and CDR2 is ANQGSEA. CDR3 DNA: TGCAGCGTTGAACGGGACAGCAGCACAGATACGCAGTATTTT. Encoded protein: CSVERDSSTDTQYF.